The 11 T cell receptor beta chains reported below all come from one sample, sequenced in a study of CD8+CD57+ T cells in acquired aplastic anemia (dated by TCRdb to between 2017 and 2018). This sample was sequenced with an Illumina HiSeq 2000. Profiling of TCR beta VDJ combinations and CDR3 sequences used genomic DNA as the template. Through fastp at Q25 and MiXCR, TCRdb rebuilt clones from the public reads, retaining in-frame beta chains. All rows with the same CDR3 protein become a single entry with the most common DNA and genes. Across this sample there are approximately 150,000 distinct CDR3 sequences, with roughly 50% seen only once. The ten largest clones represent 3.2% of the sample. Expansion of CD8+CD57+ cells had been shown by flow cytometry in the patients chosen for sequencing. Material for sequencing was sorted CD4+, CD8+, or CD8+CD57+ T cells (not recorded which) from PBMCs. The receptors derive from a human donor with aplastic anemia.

The CDR3 DNA sequence: TGTGCCACCAGTGCCCTGGGTGAAAAACTGTTTTTT. It translates to CATSALGEKLFF. This chain uses TRBV24-1 with TRBJ1-4; D call uncertain. CDR1 and CDR2 from the germline V gene are KGHDR and SFDVKD. The CDR3 spans 12 residues. V was trimmed by 5 bases and J by 7 bases, leaving 7 bases between them.

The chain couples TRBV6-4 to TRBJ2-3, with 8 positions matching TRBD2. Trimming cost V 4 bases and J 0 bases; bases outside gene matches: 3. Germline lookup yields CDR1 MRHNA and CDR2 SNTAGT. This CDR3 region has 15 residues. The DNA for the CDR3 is TGTGCCAGCAGTGTCAGCGGGGGTAGCACAGATACGCAGTATTTT. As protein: CASSVSGGSTDTQYF.

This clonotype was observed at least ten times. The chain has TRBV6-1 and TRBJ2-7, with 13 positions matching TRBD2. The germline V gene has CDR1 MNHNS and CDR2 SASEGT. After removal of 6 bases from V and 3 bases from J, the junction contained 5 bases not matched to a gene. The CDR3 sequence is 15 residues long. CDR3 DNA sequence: TGTGCCAGCAGCTCGACTAGCGGGGGGATCTACGAGCAGTACTTC. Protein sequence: CASSSTSGGIYEQYF.

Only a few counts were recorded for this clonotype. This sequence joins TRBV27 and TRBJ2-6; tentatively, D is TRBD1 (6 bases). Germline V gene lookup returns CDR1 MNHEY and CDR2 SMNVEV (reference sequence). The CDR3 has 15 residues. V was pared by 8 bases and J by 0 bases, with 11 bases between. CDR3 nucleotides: TGTGCCAGCGGGAACAGGGCCTCTGGGGCCAACGTCCTGACTTTC. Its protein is CASGNRASGANVLTF.

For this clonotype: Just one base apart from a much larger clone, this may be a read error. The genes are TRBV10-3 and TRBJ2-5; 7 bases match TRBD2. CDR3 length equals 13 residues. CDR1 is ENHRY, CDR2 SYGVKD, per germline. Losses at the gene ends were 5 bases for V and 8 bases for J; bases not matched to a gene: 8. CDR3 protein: CAISLAAGVTQYF. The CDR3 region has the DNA TGTGCCATCAGTCTAGCGGCTGGTGTAACCCAGTACTTC.

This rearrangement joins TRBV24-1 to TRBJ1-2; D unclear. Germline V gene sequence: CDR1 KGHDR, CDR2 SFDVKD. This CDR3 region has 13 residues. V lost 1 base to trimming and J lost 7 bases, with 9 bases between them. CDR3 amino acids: CATSDLEGSGYTF. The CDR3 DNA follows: TGTGCCACCAGTGATTTAGAAGGATCTGGCTACACCTTC.

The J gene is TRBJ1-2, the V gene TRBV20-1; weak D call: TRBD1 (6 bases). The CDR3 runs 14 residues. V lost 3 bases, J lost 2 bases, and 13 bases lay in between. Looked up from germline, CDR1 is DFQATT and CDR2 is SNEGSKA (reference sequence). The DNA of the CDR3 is TGCAGTGCTAGCCCGGGACAAGGGAACTATGGCTACACCTTC. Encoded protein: CSASPGQGNYGYTF.

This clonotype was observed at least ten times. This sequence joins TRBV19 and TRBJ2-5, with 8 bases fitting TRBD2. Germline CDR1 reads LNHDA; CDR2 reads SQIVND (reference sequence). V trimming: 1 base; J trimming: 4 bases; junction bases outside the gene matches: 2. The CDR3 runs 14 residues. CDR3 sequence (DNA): TGTGCCAGTAGTATAGGCCTAGCGGGAGAGACCCAGTACTTC. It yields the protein CASSIGLAGETQYF.

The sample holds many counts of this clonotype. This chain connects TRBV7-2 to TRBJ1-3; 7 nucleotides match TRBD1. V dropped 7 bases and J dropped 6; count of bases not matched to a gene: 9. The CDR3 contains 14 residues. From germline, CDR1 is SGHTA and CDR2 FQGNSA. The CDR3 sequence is CASNTPDRENTIYF. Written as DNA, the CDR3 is TGTGCCAGCAACACCCCTGACAGGGAAAACACCATATATTTT.

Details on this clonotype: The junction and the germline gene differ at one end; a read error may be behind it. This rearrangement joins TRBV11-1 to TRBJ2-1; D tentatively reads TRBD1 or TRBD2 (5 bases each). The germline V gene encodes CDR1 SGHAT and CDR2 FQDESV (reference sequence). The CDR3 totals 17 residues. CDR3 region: CAGSPKPQGGTGNGQFF. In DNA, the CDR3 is TGTGCCGGCAGCCCAAAACCGCAGGGTGGCACGGGAAATGGGCAGTTCTTC.

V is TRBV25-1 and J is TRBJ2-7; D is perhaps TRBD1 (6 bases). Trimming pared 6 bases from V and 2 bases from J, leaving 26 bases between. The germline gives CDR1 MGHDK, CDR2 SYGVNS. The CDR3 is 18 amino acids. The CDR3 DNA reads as TGTGCCAGCAGCCCAAGTCGGGACACCACGGTGGTGACCTACGAGCAGTACTTC. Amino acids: CASSPSRDTTVVTYEQYF.